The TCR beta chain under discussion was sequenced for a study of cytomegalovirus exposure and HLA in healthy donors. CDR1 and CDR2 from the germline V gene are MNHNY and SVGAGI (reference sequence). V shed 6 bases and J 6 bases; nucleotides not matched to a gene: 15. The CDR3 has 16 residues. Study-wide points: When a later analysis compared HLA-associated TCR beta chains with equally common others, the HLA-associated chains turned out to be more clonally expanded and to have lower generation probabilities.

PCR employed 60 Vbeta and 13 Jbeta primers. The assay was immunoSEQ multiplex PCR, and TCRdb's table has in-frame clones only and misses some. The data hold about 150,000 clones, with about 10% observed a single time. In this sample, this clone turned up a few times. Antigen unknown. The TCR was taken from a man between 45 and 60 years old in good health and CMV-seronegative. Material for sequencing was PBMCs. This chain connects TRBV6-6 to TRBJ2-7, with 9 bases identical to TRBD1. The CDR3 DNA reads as TGTGCCAGCAGCTGGGGGCGAGAACAGGGGGCGGGCGAGCAGTACTTC. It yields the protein CASSWGREQGAGEQYF.